This T cell receptor (beta chain) is drawn from a study of early T cells in non-severe SARS-CoV-2 infection. This clonotype was recorded a few times. Researchers attached unique molecular identifiers to individual cDNA molecules. TCRdb passed the 5' RACE reads through MiXCR, listing each CDR3 protein once. This table has approximately 80,000 distinct CDR3 sequences, over 9.5% appearing once. Germline V lookup: CDR1 SGHAT, CDR2 FQDESV (reference sequence). CDR3 length: 16 residues. J lost 3 bases, V lost 2 bases, and 7 bases had no gene match. The chain links TRBV11-1 to TRBJ2-7; the match to TRBD2 covers 10 bases. The receptor was isolated from an adult who was a healthcare worker with PCR-confirmed SARS-CoV-2 infection or an uninfected control (not recorded which). The source material was whole blood. The CDR3 sequence is CASSLTPTSGIYEQYF. CDR3 DNA sequence: TGTGCCAGCAGCTTAACCCCCACTAGCGGGATCTACGAGCAGTACTTC. The full variable domain, in which reference TRBV11-1 and TRBJ2-7 provide the parts outside the CDR3, is EAEVAQSPRYKITEKSQAVAFWCDPISGHATLYWYRQILGQGPELLVQFQDESVVDDSQLPKDRFSAERLKGVDSTLKIQPAELGDSAMYLCASSLTPTSGIYEQYFGPGTRLTVT.